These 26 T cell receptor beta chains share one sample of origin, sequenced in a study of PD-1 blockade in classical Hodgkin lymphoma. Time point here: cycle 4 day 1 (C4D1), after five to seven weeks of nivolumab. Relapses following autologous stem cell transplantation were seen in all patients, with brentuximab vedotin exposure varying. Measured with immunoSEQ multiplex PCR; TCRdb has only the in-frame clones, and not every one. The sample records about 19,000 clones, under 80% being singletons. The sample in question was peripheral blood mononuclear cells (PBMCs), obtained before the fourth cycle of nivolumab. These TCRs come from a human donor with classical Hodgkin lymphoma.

The CDR3 DNA reads TGTGCCAGCAGTGTGACAGGGGCATACGAGCAGTACGTC. It is translated as CASSVTGAYEQYV. The chain is built from TRBV6-1 and TRBJ2-7; 8 bases match TRBD1. Trimming cost V 4 bases and J 4 bases; bases outside gene matches: 3. The CDR3 consists of 13 residues. CDR1 and CDR2 from the germline V gene are MNHNS and SASEGT.

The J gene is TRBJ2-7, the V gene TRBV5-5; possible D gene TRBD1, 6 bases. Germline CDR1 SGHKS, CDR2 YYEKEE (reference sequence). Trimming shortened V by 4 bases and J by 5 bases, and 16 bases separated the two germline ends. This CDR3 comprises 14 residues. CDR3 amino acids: CASSPQGQRDEQYV. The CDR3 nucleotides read TGTGCCAGCAGCCCTCAGGGACAAAGGGACGAGCAGTACGTC.

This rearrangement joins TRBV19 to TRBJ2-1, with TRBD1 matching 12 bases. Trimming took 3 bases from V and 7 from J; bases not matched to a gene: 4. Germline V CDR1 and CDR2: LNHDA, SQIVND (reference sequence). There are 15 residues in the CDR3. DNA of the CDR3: TGTGCCAGTAGTATCCGGGACAGGGGGCCAAATGAGCAGTTCTTC. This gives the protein CASSIRDRGPNEQFF.

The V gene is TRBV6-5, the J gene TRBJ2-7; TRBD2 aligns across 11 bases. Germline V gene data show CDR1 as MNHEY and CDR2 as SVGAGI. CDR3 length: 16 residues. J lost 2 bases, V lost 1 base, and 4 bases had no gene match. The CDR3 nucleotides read TGTGCCAGCAGTTACTTTACTAGCGGGAGTCCCTACGAGCAGTACTTC. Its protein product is CASSYFTSGSPYEQYF.

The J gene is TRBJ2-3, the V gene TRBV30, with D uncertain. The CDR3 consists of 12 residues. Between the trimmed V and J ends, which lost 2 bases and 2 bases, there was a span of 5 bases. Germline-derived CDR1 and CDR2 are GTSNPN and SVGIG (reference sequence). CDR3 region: CAWSLITDTQYF. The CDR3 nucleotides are TGTGCCTGGAGTCTGATCACAGATACGCAGTATTTT. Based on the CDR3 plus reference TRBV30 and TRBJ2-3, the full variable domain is SQTIHQWPATLVQPVGSPLSLECTVEGTSNPNLYWYRQAAGRGLQLLFYSVGIGQISSEVPQNLSASRPQDRQFILSSKKLLLSDSGFYLCAWSLITDTQYFGPGTRLTVL.

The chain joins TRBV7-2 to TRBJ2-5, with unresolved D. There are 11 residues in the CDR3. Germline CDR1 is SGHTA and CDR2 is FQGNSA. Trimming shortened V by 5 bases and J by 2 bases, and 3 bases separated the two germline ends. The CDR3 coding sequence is TGTGCCAGCAGCCCGCAAGAGACCCAGTACTTC. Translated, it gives CASSPQETQYF.

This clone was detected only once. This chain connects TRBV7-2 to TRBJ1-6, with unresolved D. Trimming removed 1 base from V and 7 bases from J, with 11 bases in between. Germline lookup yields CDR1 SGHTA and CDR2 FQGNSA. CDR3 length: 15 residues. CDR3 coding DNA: TGTGCCAGCAGCTTAGGGTCGGGCCGGAATTCACCCCTCCACTTT. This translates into CASSLGSGRNSPLHF.

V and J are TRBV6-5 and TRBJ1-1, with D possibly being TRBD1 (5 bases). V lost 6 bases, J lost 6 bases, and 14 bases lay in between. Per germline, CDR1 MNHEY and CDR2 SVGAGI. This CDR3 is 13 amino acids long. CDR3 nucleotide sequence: TGTGCCAGCAGGTTAACCCAGGGATCTGAAGCTTTCTTT. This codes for CASRLTQGSEAFF.

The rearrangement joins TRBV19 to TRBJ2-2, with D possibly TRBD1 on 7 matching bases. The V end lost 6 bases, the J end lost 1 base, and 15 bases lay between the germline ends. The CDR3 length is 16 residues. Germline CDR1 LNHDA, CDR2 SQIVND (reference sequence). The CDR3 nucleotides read TGTGCCAGTAGGCGGGACAGCATATTGAACACCGGGGAGCTGTTTTTT. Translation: CASRRDSILNTGELFF.

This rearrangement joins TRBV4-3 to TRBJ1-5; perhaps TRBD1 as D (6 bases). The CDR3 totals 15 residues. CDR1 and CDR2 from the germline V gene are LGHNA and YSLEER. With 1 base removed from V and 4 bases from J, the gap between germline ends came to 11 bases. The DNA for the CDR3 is TGCGCCAGCAGCCAAGGGATGGGGACAAATCAGCCCCAGCATTTT. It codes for CASSQGMGTNQPQHF.

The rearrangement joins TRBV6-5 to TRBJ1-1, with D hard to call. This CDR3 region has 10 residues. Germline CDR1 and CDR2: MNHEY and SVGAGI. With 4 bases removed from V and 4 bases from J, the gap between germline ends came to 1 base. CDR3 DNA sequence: TGTGCCAGCAGTTTCACTGAAGCTTTCTTT. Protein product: CASSFTEAFF.

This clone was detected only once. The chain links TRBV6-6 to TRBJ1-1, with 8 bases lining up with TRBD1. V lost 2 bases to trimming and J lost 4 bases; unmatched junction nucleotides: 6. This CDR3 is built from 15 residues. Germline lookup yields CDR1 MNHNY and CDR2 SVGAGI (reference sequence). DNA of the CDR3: TGTGCCAGCAGTTACGGTTTCGACAGGGGCACTGAAGCTTTCTTT. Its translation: CASSYGFDRGTEAFF.

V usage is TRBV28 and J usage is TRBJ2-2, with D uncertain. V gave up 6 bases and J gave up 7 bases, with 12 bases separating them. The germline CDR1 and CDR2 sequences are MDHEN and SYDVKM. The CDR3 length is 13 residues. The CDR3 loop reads CASSPVGYGELFF. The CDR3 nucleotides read TGTGCCAGCAGCCCCGTAGGGTACGGGGAGCTGTTTTTT.

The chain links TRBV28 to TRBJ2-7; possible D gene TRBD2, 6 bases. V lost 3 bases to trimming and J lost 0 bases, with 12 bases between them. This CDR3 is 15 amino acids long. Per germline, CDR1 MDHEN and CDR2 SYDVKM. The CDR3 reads CASSFIEAGSYEQYF. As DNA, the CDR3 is TGTGCCAGCAGTTTTATAGAAGCGGGCTCCTACGAGCAGTACTTC. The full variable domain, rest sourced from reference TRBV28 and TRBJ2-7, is DVKVTQSSRYLVKRTGEKVFLECVQDMDHENMFWYRQDPGLGLRLIYFSYDVKMKEKGDIPEGYSVSREKKERFSLILESASTNQTSMYLCASSFIEAGSYEQYFGPGTRLTVT.

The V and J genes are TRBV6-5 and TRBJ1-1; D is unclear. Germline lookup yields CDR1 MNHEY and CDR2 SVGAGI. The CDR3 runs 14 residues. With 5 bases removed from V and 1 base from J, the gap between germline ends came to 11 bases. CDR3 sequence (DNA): TGTGCCAGCAGTCGCCCCTCGGGGAACACTGAAGCTTTCTTT. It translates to CASSRPSGNTEAFF.

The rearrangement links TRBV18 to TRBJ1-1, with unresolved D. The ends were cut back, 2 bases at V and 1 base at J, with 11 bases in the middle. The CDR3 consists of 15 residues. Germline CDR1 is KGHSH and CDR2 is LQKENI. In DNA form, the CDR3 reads TGTGCCAGCTCACCATTCGGCGGCAAGAACACTGAAGCTTTCTTT. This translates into CASSPFGGKNTEAFF.

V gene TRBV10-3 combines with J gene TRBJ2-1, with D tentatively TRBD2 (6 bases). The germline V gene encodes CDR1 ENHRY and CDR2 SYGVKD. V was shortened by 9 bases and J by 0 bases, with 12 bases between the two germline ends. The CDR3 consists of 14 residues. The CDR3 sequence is CAINPAGSYNEQFF. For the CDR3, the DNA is TGTGCCATTAACCCAGCGGGCTCCTACAATGAGCAGTTCTTC.

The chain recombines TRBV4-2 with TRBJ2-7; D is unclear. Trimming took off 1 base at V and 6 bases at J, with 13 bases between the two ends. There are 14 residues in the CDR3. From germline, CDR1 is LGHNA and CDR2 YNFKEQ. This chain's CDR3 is CASSQVAQHGEQYV. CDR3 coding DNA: TGTGCCAGCAGCCAAGTGGCCCAACACGGCGAGCAGTACGTC.

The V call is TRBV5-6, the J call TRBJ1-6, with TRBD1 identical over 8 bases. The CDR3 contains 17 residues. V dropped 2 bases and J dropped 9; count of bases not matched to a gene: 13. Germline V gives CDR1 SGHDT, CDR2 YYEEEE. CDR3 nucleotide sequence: TGTGCCAGCAGCTTATGGGGCAGGGGGCCCTTTCTTTCACCCCTCCACTTT. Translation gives CASSLWGRGPFLSPLHF.

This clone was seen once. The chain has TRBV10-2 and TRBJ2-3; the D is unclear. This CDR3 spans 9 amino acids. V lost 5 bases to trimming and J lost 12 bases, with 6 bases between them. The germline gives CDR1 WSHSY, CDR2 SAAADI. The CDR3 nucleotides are TGCGCCAGCAGTTTAAATCAGTATTTT. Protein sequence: CASSLNQYF.

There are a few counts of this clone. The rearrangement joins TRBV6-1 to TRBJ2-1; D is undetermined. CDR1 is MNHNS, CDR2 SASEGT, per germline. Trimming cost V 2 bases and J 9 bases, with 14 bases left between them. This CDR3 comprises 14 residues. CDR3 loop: CASSELLGSGEQFF. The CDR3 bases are TGTGCCAGCAGTGAACTCTTGGGGTCAGGTGAGCAGTTCTTC.

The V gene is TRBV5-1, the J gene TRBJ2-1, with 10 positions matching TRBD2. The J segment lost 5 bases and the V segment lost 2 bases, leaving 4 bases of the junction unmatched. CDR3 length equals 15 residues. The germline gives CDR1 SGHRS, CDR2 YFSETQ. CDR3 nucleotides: TGCGCCAGCAGCTTTGGGCTAGCGGGAGACAATGAGCAGTTCTTC. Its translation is CASSFGLAGDNEQFF.

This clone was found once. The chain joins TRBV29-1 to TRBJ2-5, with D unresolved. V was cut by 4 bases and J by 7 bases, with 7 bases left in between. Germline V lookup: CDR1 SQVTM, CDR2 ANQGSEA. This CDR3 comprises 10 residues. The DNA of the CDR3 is TGCAGCGTTGCGGATTGGACCCAGTACTTC. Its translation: CSVADWTQYF.

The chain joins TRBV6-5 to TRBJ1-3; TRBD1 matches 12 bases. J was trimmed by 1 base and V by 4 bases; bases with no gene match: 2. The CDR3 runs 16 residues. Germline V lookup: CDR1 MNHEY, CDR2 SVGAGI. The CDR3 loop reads CASSLGQGASGNTIYF. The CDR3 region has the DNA TGTGCCAGCAGTTTGGGACAGGGGGCATCTGGAAACACCATATATTTT.

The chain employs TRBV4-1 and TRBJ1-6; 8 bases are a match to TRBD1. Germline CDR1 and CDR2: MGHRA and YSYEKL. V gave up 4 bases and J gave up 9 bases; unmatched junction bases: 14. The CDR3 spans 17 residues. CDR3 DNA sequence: TGCGCCAGCAGCCTGACAGGGGACACCCTCTTGAGTTCACCCCTCCACTTT. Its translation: CASSLTGDTLLSSPLHF.

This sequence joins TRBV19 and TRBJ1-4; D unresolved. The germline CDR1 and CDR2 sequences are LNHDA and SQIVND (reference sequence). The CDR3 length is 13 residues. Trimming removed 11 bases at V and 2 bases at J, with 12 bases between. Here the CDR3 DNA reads TGTGCCGTCCACGGGAGGACTAATGAAAAACTGTTTTTT. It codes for CAVHGRTNEKLFF.